This TCR beta chain derives from a study of T cells after yellow fever vaccination. This clonotype has ten or more counts. MiXCR, applied by TCRdb to the 5' RACE reads, yields one record per CDR3 protein. The sample lists approximately 240,000 distinct CDR3 sequences, 3.6% seen once, with about 20% in the top ten. This CDR3 is 17 amino acids long. Germline-derived CDR1 and CDR2 are SGHRS and YFSETQ. V shed 1 base, J shed 3 bases, and the junction held 3 bases outside the gene matches. The rearrangement links TRBV5-1 to TRBJ1-6; 11 nucleotides match TRBD1. The clonotype originates from a man aged 18 to 29 who received the YFV17D yellow fever vaccine. The sequencing used PBMCs, collected 15 days after the yellow fever booster vaccination. The CDR3 here is CASSLPGTGGYNSPLHF. The CDR3 nucleotides read TGCGCCAGCAGCTTGCCCGGGACAGGGGGCTATAATTCACCCCTCCACTTT.